This T cell receptor beta chain emerged from a study of T cell repertoires in cytomegalovirus infection. The V gene end was trimmed by 4 bases and the J gene end by 3 bases; junction bases not matched to a gene: 7. The length of the CDR3 is 15 residues. The germline V gene has CDR1 SGHVS and CDR2 FQNEAQ. This clonotype was seen only a few times. Antigen unknown. TCRdb fed the reads into MiXCR, producing one record per CDR3 protein. The sample carries about 900,000 distinct CDR3 sequences, 25% to 40% recorded once. This clonotype originated in a human donor in good health (CMV status not recorded). Some clones in this sample may be carry-over from other donors' samples. The chain joins TRBV7-8 to TRBJ2-7, with 9 bases matching TRBD1. The sequencing here drew on cultured CD8+ T cells from PBMCs, taken from culture after CMV antigen stimulation. The CDR3 here is CASSSSSDRGYEQYF. The CDR3 region has the DNA TGTGCCAGCAGCTCGTCCTCGGACAGGGGCTACGAGCAGTACTTC.